The present entry profiles one T cell receptor beta chain with its context. Original handling: Estimates of nucleated cell counts were drawn from the amplification of reference gene primers. The protocol was immunoSEQ multiplex PCR, while the TCRdb copy is restricted to in-frame clones and leaves out a portion. The DNA was the basis for D and trimming; V, J and clone size are from that table. The sample includes about 480,000 clones, 70% to 90% of them seen just once. The CDR3 spans 16 residues. Germline lookup yields CDR1 SGHTS and CDR2 YDEGEE. With 0 bases removed from V and 2 bases from J, the gap between germline ends came to 11 bases. The data were obtained in a study of blood T cell repertoires in COVID-19. On the study more broadly: COVID-19 samples, acute and convalescent, were from the United States, Italy and Spain. PBMCs, B-cell-depleted T cells, or T cells provided the cDNA or gDNA that made up the material.

Sequenced sample: peripheral blood. V is TRBV5-8 and J is TRBJ1-4; weak D call: TRBD1 (6 bases). The origin of this receptor is a woman in her 50s with COVID-19, enrolled during active disease. CDR3 DNA: TGTGCCAGCAGCTTGGCCTGGACAGCCACTAATGAAAAACTGTTTTTT. Residues: CASSLAWTATNEKLFF.